These 5 T cell receptor beta chains were all obtained from the same sample, sequenced in a study of beta chain features in type 1 diabetes. The sequenced template was cDNA made from the entire isolated RNA. Sequenced by immunoSEQ multiplex PCR; TCRdb stores in-frame clones only, minus some. The sample carries 300,000 to 450,000 clones, 10% to 15% recorded once. The sequenced material came from naive CD4+ T cells from blood. Source of these receptors: a young man in good health.

This clone was detected only a few times. This sequence joins TRBV5-1 and TRBJ2-5, with 10 nucleotides matching TRBD1. The V and J ends lost 0 bases and 4 bases, in that order; junction bases with no gene match: 6. The CDR3 is 16 amino acids. Germline-derived CDR1 and CDR2 are SGHRS and YFSETQ. CDR3 bases: TGCGCCAGCAGCTTGGCCGGGACAGGGGTTATAGAGACCCAGTACTTC. Translated: CASSLAGTGVIETQYF.

This clone was seen a handful of times. The chain is built from TRBV15 and TRBJ1-2, with D perhaps matching TRBD1 (6 bases). Looked up from germline, CDR1 is LNHNV and CDR2 is YYDKDF (reference sequence). The CDR3 covers 16 residues. The V end lost 8 bases, the J end lost 2 bases, and 21 bases lay between the germline ends. The CDR3 DNA follows: TGTGCCACCCTTCCCGGGGGGCGCGGGGACAACTATGGCTACACCTTC. Its protein is CATLPGGRGDNYGYTF.

V usage is TRBV4-3 and J usage is TRBJ2-7, with TRBD1 matching 9 bases. The CDR3 spans 14 residues. The germline V gene has CDR1 LGHNA and CDR2 YSLEER. V trimming: 4 bases; J trimming: 5 bases; junction bases outside the gene matches: 6. CDR3 in DNA: TGCGCCAGCAGCCCCGGGACAGGGACGAACGAGCAGTACTTC. Translated: CASSPGTGTNEQYF.

This clone was seen a few times. The chain uses TRBV7-9 and TRBJ2-7; 11 bases match TRBD2. This CDR3 is built from 16 residues. Trimming cost V 3 bases and J 6 bases; bases outside gene matches: 10. CDR1 is SEHNR, CDR2 FQNEAQ, per germline (reference sequence). CDR3 residues: CASSLGSGRVQTEQYF. In nucleotides, the CDR3 is TGTGCCAGCAGCTTGGGTAGCGGGAGGGTCCAGACCGAGCAGTACTTC.

This clone appeared a few times. The chain links TRBV10-3 to TRBJ1-5; D possibly corresponds to TRBD1 (5 bases). The germline V gene encodes CDR1 ENHRY and CDR2 SYGVKD. The CDR3 extends over 15 amino acids. V lost 3 bases, J lost 4 bases, and 13 bases lay in between. The CDR3 DNA follows: TGTGCCATCAGTGAAAAGGGGCCGGTAAATCAGCCCCAGCATTTT. It yields the protein CAISEKGPVNQPQHF.